This T cell receptor (beta chain) was captured by sequencing in a study of blood T cell repertoires in COVID-19. Study context: The United States, Italy and Spain supplied acute and convalescent COVID-19 samples. Nucleic acid was either cDNA or gDNA, and it came from T cells, B-cell-depleted T cells, or PBMCs.

As processed by the authors: Counts of nucleated cells, estimated from reference gene primer amplification, were obtained. Here immunoSEQ multiplex PCR was the method, and the copy in TCRdb shows in-frame clones only, minus some. V, J and clone size reflect that table, while D and trimming were determined from the DNA. The table has fewer than 300,000 clones, approximately 90% seen once. With 2 bases removed from V and 2 bases from J, the gap between germline ends came to 19 bases. The length of the CDR3 is 18 residues. CDR1 KGHSH and CDR2 LQKENI come from the germline V gene. This clone was seen only a few times.

V gene TRBV18 combines with J gene TRBJ1-5, with D perhaps matching TRBD1 (5 bases). The sample consisted of peripheral blood. This TCR came from a woman in her forties who had recovered from COVID-19. The DNA for the CDR3 is TGTGCCAGCTCACCAGCCCCCCGGGACTTAGGGGGCAATCAGCCCCAGCATTTT. This encodes CASSPAPRDLGGNQPQHF.